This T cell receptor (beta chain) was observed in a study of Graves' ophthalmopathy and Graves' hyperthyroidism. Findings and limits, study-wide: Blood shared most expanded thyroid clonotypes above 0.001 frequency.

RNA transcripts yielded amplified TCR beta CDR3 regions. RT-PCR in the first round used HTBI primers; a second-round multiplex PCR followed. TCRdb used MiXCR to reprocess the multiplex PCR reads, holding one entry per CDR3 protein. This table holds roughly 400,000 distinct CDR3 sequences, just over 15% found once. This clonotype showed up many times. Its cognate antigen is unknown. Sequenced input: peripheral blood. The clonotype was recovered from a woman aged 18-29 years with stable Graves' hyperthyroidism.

CDR3 DNA: TGTGCCAGCAGCTTGGCCATGGGGGTAGCGGAGACCCAGTACTTC. The encoded protein is CASSLAMGVAETQYF. This chain joins TRBV5-5 and TRBJ2-5; D could derive from TRBD1 or TRBD2 (5 bases each). The CDR3 is made up of 15 amino acids. The germline gives CDR1 SGHKS, CDR2 YYEKEE (reference sequence). V was clipped by 0 bases and J by 5 bases, with 14 bases between them. Supplemented by reference TRBV5-5 and TRBJ2-5, the full variable domain reads DAGVTQSPTHLIKTRGQQVTLRCSPISGHKSVSWYQQVLGQGPQFIFQYYEKEERGRGNFPDRFSARQFPNYSSELNVNALLLGDSALYLCASSLAMGVAETQYFGPGTRLLVL.